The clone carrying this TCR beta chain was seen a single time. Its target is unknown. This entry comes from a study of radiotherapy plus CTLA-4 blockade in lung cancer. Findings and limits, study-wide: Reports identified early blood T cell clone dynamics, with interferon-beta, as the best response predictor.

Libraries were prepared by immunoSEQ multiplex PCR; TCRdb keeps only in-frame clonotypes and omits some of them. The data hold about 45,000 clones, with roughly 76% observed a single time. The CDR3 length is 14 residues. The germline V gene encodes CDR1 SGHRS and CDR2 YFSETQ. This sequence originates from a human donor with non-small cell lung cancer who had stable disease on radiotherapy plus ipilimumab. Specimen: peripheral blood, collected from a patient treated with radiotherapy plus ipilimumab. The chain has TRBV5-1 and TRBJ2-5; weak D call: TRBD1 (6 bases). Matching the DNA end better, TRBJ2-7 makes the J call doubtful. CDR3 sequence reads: CASSGTGSSYEQYF. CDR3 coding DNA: TGCGCCAGCAGCGGAACAGGGAGCTCCTACGAGCAGTACTTC.